The sequence of this TCR beta chain was determined in a study of tumor-infiltrating lymphocytes in localized non-small cell lung cancer (dated by TCRdb to the early 2020s). For context, the study as a whole: Several histologies were represented in the cohort, which also included both smokers and never-smokers as well as patients whose samples were collected after neoadjuvant chemotherapy. In total, the ICON cohort consisted of more than 120 surgical patients with localized non-small cell lung cancer who had their tumors resected. TCR sequencing was one of several integrated assays, alongside flow cytometry, multiplex immunofluorescence, RNA-seq, exome sequencing and proteomics, applied to the same patients. Each patient provided resected tumor tissue plus uninvolved lung tissue from the same patient, with the uninvolved lung tissue described as non-adjacent to the tumor. For 55 to 70 patients, immunoSEQ T-cell fraction was compared between paired tumor and uninvolved lung.

V was cut back by 7 bases and J by 4 bases, leaving a gap of 16 bases between them. From a lookup of the germline V gene, CDR1 and CDR2 are MNHNS and SASEGT. From the cysteine up to the phenylalanine, the CDR3 has a length of 15 residues. The retained sequence is limited to the CDR3, 45 bases, with the frame set at the first base. This clone was seen a few times. Its specific antigen is unknown. Base qualities are missing; no much larger clone stands one base away. The first patient joined ICON in 2016, and enrollment wrapped up when the last patient was enrolled in September 2018. A subcohort of approximately 80 patients provided fresh tumor and matched uninvolved tissue for in-depth immune analyses, with TCR sequencing among those analyses. DNA isolated from bulk tissue, without cell sorting, was used for TCR sequencing. What the authors observed across the whole study: No difference in TCR-derived T-cell fraction was observed between the flow cytometry-defined immunotypes IM1 (good prognosis) and IM2 (poor prognosis). Different pieces of the same tissue were used for different assays, so technical variation could not be separated from intratumor heterogeneity. Assay coverage varied across patients depending on available tissue quantity, so only a subset of the cohort had TCR sequencing. TCRbeta sequencing supported higher T cell infiltration in tumors than in uninvolved lung tissue, consistent with immunofluorescence CD3 counts. Recurrence-free survival showed no association with tumor T-cell fraction from TCR sequencing (p = 0.61).

TCR sequencing with the immunoSEQ assay provided the T-cell fraction in tumor and uninvolved lung tissue. The source study handled its data this way. For survival analysis, patients were divided into high (upper tertile) and low (lower two tertiles) T-cell fraction groups, which were compared by log-rank test. A signed-rank test was used to check for differences in T-cell fraction between paired tumor and uninvolved lung. The table was pulled from immuneACCESS by TCRdb, which kept in-frame rearrangements only. Such tables lose some clones; where checked, under half of the loss comes from unresolved V genes, and the rest has no known cause. The V and J calls and clone size were taken over from that table, and D and trimming were inferred from the DNA. In this sample the table shows about 24,000 clones, roughly two thirds of which occur a single time. Under 6.5% of the sample goes to the ten largest clones.

Sample: lung tumor tissue. This clonotype was sampled from a human donor with non-small cell lung cancer. The rearrangement combines TRBV6-1 with TRBJ1-4; the D gene is perhaps TRBD1, on 5 matching bases. In nucleotides, the sequence is TGTGCCAGCATCGAGGGGACCTATCTTAATGAAAAACTGTTTTTT. Its protein is CASIEGTYLNEKLFF.